This T cell receptor (beta chain) was found in a study of blood T cell repertoires in COVID-19. Across the study: T cells, B-cell-depleted T cells, or PBMCs supplied cDNA or gDNA.

V lost 7 bases, J lost 3 bases, and 12 bases lay in between. The CDR3 has 12 amino acids. Germline CDR1 reads SQVTM; CDR2 reads ANQGSEA. The protocol was immunoSEQ multiplex PCR, while the TCRdb copy is restricted to in-frame clones and leaves out a portion. The data show 30,000 to 35,000 clones, with around 73% seen just once and approximately 40% held by the top ten. This clone was detected only once. The J gene is TRBJ1-1, the V gene TRBV29-1; D possibly corresponds to TRBD1 (5 bases). The sequence came from a man older than 75 with acute or convalescent COVID-19. Sequenced: peripheral blood. In DNA form, the CDR3 reads TGCAGCGCTGGACGGGGGGACACTGAAGCTTTCTTT. The encoded protein is CSAGRGDTEAFF.